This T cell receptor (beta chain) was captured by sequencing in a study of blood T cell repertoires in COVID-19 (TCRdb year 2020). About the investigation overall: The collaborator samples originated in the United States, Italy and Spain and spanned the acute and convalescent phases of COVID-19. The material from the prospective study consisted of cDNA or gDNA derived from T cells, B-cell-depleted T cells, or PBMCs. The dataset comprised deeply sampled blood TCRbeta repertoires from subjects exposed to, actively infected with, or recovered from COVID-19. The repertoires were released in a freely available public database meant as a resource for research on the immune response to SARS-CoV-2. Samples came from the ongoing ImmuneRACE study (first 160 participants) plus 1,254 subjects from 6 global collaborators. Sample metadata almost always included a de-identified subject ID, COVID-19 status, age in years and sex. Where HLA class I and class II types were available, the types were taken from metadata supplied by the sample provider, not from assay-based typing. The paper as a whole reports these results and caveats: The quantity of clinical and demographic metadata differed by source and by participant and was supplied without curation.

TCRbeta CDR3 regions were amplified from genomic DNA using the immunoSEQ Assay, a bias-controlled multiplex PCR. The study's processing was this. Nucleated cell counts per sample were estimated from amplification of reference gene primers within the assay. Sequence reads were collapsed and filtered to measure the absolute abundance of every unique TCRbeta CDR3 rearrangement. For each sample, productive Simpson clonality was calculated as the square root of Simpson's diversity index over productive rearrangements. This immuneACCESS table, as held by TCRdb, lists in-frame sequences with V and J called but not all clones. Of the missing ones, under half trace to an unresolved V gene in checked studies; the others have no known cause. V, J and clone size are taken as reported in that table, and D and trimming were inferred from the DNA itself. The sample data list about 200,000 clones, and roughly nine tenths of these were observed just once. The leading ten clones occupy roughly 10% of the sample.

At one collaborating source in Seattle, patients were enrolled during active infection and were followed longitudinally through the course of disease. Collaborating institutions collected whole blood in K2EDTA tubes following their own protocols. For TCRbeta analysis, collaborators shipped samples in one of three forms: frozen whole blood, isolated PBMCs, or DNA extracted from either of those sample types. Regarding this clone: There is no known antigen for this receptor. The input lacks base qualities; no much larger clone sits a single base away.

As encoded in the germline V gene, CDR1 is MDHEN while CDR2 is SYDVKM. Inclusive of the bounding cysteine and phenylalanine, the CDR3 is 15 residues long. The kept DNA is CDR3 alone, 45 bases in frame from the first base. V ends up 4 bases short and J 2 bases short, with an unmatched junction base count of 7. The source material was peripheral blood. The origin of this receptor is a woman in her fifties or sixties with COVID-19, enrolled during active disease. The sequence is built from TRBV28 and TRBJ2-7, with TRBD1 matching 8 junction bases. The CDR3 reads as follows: CASSSPGQAAYEQYF. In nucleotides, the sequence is TGTGCCAGCAGTTCCCCGGGACAGGCAGCCTACGAGCAGTACTTC.